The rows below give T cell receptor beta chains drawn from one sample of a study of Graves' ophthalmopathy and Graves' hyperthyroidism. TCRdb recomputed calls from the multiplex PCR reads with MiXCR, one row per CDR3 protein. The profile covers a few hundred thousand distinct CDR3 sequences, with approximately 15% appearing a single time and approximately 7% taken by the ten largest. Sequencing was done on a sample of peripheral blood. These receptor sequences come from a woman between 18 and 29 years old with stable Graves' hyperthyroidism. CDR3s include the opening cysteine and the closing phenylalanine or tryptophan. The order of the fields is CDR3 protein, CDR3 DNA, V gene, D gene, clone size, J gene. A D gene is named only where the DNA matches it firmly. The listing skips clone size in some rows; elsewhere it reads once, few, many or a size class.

CDR3aa: CASSSLFGGGRDEQYF; CDR3nt: TGTGCCAGCAGTTCCCTCTTCGGTGGAGGGAGGGACGAGCAGTACTTC; v_gene: TRBV27; d_gene: TRBD2; abundance: NA; j_gene: TRBJ2-7
CDR3aa: CASSYRSSYEQYF; CDR3nt: TGTGCCAGCAGTTACCGGAGCTCCTACGAGCAGTACTTC; v_gene: TRBV6-2/TRBV6-3; d_gene: NA; abundance: many; j_gene: TRBJ2-7
CDR3aa: CASSYSRGGGTGELFF; CDR3nt: TGCGCCAGCAGTTACTCCAGGGGGGGCGGGACCGGGGAGCTGTTTTTT; v_gene: TRBV6-2/TRBV6-3; d_gene: NA; abundance: NA; j_gene: TRBJ2-2
CDR3aa: CASSSGQESHEQYF; CDR3nt: TGCGCCAGCAGCTCTGGACAGGAGTCCCACGAGCAGTACTTC; v_gene: TRBV5-1; d_gene: TRBD1; abundance: few; j_gene: TRBJ2-7
CDR3aa: CATSDSYSNQPQHF; CDR3nt: TGTGCCACCTCGGACAGTTATAGCAATCAGCCCCAGCATTTT; v_gene: TRBV24-1; d_gene: NA; abundance: NA; j_gene: TRBJ1-5
CDR3aa: CASSPPGQASTLHF; CDR3nt: TGTGCCAGCTCACCACCGGGACAGGCTAGCACCCTCCACTTT; v_gene: TRBV18; d_gene: TRBD1; abundance: many; j_gene: TRBJ1-6
CDR3aa: CSGGSAGNTIYF; CDR3nt: TGCAGCGGGGGGTCGGCTGGAAACACCATATATTTT; v_gene: TRBV29-1; d_gene: NA; abundance: many; j_gene: TRBJ1-3
CDR3aa: CSARRRVDEQYF; CDR3nt: TGCAGTGCTAGACGCAGGGTCGACGAGCAGTACTTC; v_gene: TRBV20-1; d_gene: NA; abundance: many; j_gene: TRBJ2-7
CDR3aa: CASSLDLGPYEQYF; CDR3nt: TGTGCCAGCAGCTTAGATTTGGGACCCTACGAGCAGTACTTC; v_gene: TRBV11-2; d_gene: NA; abundance: many; j_gene: TRBJ2-7
CDR3aa: CASSPMGQGTGELFF; CDR3nt: TGTGCCAGCAGCCCCATGGGACAGGGTACCGGGGAGCTGTTTTTT; v_gene: TRBV3-1; d_gene: TRBD1; abundance: NA; j_gene: TRBJ2-2
CDR3aa: CASSHIWTGGTEAFF; CDR3nt: TGCGCCAGCAGCCATATTTGGACAGGGGGTACTGAAGCTTTCTTT; v_gene: TRBV4-1; d_gene: TRBD1; abundance: many; j_gene: TRBJ1-1
CDR3aa: CSAADSAQETQYF; CDR3nt: TGCAGTGCTGCGGACAGCGCTCAAGAGACCCAGTACTTC; v_gene: TRBV20-1; d_gene: NA; abundance: many; j_gene: TRBJ2-5
CDR3aa: CASSLEVTGDYGYTF; CDR3nt: TGTGCCAGCAGCTTAGAAGTGACAGGGGACTATGGCTACACCTTC; v_gene: TRBV11-2; d_gene: TRBD1; abundance: many; j_gene: TRBJ1-2
CDR3aa: CASSLRGGRGYEQYF; CDR3nt: TGTGCCAGCAGTCTCCGTGGGGGACGAGGTTATGAGCAGTACTTC; v_gene: TRBV12-3/TRBV12-4; d_gene: NA; abundance: NA; j_gene: TRBJ2-7
CDR3aa: CSVLPAGQGYNSPLHF; CDR3nt: TGCAGCGTCCTACCGGCCGGGCAGGGCTATAATTCACCCCTCCACTTT; v_gene: TRBV29-1; d_gene: NA; abundance: many; j_gene: TRBJ1-6
CDR3aa: CASSQRGLGGNSPLHF; CDR3nt: TGTGCCAGCAGCCAAAGGGGGCTTGGAGGGAATTCACCCCTCCACTTT; v_gene: TRBV16; d_gene: TRBD1; abundance: few; j_gene: TRBJ1-6
CDR3aa: CASGKTSGGPGTGELFF; CDR3nt: TGTGCCAGCGGCAAGACTAGCGGGGGCCCTGGAACCGGGGAGCTGTTTTTT; v_gene: TRBV27; d_gene: TRBD2; abundance: many; j_gene: TRBJ2-2
CDR3aa: CASSLSMTEQYF; CDR3nt: TGTGCCAGCAGCTTAAGCATGACCGAGCAGTACTTC; v_gene: TRBV11-2; d_gene: NA; abundance: NA; j_gene: TRBJ2-7
CDR3aa: CSAREGLAGAHEQYF; CDR3nt: TGCAGTGCTAGAGAAGGACTAGCGGGAGCCCACGAGCAGTACTTC; v_gene: TRBV20-1; d_gene: TRBD2; abundance: NA; j_gene: TRBJ2-7
CDR3aa: CASSSRLTGPYEQYF; CDR3nt: TGCGCCAGCAGCTCTCGTCTGACAGGGCCCTACGAGCAGTACTTC; v_gene: TRBV5-1; d_gene: TRBD1; abundance: NA; j_gene: TRBJ2-7
CDR3aa: CASSFFSTGRAGELFF; CDR3nt: TGTGCCAGCAGTTTCTTCTCGACAGGGCGGGCCGGGGAGCTGTTTTTT; v_gene: TRBV27; d_gene: TRBD1; abundance: NA; j_gene: TRBJ2-2
CDR3aa: CASSPFGISNQPQHF; CDR3nt: TGTGCCAGCAGTCCCTTTGGAATTAGCAATCAGCCCCAGCATTTT; v_gene: TRBV6-2/TRBV6-3; d_gene: NA; abundance: NA; j_gene: TRBJ1-5
CDR3aa: CASSHLSYEQYF; CDR3nt: TGTGCCAGCAGCCACTTATCCTACGAGCAGTACTTC; v_gene: TRBV14; d_gene: NA; abundance: many; j_gene: TRBJ2-7
CDR3aa: CSAAGTRPSYEQYF; CDR3nt: TGCAGTGCCGCCGGGACTAGGCCCTCCTACGAGCAGTACTTC; v_gene: TRBV20-1; d_gene: TRBD2; abundance: many; j_gene: TRBJ2-7
CDR3aa: CASRPYRGRYGGELFF; CDR3nt: TGTGCCAGCAGACCCTACAGGGGTCGTTACGGCGGGGAGCTGTTTTTT; v_gene: TRBV11-2; d_gene: TRBD1; abundance: many; j_gene: TRBJ2-2
CDR3aa: CASSFLGVGNQPQHF; CDR3nt: TGTGCCAGCAGTTTCCTCGGGGTAGGCAATCAGCCCCAGCATTTT; v_gene: TRBV12-3/TRBV12-4; d_gene: NA; abundance: many; j_gene: TRBJ1-5
CDR3aa: CASSVSPDTEIHYEAFF; CDR3nt: TGTGCCAGCAGCGTTTCACCTGATACAGAGATCCACTATGAAGCTTTCTTT; v_gene: TRBV2; d_gene: NA; abundance: few; j_gene: TRBJ1-1
CDR3aa: CASSYSHGFGTEAFF; CDR3nt: TGTGCCAGCAGTTACTCACACGGTTTCGGGACTGAAGCTTTCTTT; v_gene: TRBV6-2/TRBV6-3; d_gene: NA; abundance: many; j_gene: TRBJ1-1
CDR3aa: CASSPPFGGTEAFF; CDR3nt: TGTGCCAGCAGCCCGCCCTTCGGGGGCACTGAAGCTTTCTTT; v_gene: TRBV12-3/TRBV12-4; d_gene: NA; abundance: few; j_gene: TRBJ1-1
CDR3aa: CASSLRGHGNTEAFF; CDR3nt: TGTGCCAGCAGTTTGAGGGGGCACGGCAACACTGAAGCTTTCTTT; v_gene: TRBV27; d_gene: TRBD1; abundance: NA; j_gene: TRBJ1-1
CDR3aa: CASSSTQGEGTF; CDR3nt: TGTGCCAGCAGTTCTACACAGGGGGAGGGCACCTTC; v_gene: TRBV6-2/TRBV6-3; d_gene: TRBD1; abundance: many; j_gene: TRBJ1-2
CDR3aa: CSATDRTNYGYTF; CDR3nt: TGCAGTGCAACGGACAGGACTAACTATGGCTACACCTTC; v_gene: TRBV20-1; d_gene: TRBD1; abundance: many; j_gene: TRBJ1-2
CDR3aa: CASRPGGRGANYGYTF; CDR3nt: TGTGCCAGCAGGCCGGGGGGGAGGGGGGCCAACTATGGCTACACCTTC; v_gene: TRBV6-5; d_gene: NA; abundance: many; j_gene: TRBJ1-2
CDR3aa: CASSEVPPNYGYTF; CDR3nt: TGTGCCAGCAGTGAGGTACCTCCTAACTATGGCTACACCTTC; v_gene: TRBV6-1; d_gene: NA; abundance: many; j_gene: TRBJ1-2
CDR3aa: CASSALGGPGTEAFF; CDR3nt: TGTGCCAGCAGTGCCCTCGGGGGTCCGGGAACTGAAGCTTTCTTT; v_gene: TRBV25-1; d_gene: NA; abundance: many; j_gene: TRBJ1-1
CDR3aa: CASSYAGTVNTEAFF; CDR3nt: TGTGCCAGCAGTTACGCGGGGACGGTGAACACTGAAGCTTTCTTT; v_gene: TRBV6-5; d_gene: NA; abundance: many; j_gene: TRBJ1-1
CDR3aa: CASRSGAQGTQYF; CDR3nt: TGTGCCAGCAGGAGCGGGGCACAAGGGACCCAGTACTTC; v_gene: TRBV6-1; d_gene: TRBD2; abundance: NA; j_gene: TRBJ2-5